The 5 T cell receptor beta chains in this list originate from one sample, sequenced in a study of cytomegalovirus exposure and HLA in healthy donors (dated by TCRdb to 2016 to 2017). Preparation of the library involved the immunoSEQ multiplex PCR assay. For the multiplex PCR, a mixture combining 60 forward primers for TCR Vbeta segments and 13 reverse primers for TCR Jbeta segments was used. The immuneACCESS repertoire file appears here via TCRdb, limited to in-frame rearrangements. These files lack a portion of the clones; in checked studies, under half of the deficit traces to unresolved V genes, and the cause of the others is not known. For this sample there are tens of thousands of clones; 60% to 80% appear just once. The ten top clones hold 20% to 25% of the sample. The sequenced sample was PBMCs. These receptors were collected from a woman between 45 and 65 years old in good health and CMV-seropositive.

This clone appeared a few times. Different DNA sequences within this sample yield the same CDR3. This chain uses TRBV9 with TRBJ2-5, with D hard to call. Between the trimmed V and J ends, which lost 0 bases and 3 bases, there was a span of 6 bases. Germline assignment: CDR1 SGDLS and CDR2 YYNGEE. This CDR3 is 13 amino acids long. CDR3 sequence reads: CASSVETEETQYF. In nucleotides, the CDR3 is TGTGCCAGCAGCGTAGAGACTGAAGAGACCCAGTACTTC. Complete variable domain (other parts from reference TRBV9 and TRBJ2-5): DSGVTQTPKHLITATGQRVTLRCSPRSGDLSVYWYQQSLDQGLQFLIQYYNGEERAKGNILERFSAQQFPDLHSELNLSSLELGDSALYFCASSVETEETQYFGPGTRLLVL.

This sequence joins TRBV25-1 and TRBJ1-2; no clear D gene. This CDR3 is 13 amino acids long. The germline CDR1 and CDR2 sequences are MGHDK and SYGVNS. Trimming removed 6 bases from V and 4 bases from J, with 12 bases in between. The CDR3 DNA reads TGTGCCAGCAGAAGTGTCCTCGGCTATGGCTACACCTTC. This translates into CASRSVLGYGYTF.

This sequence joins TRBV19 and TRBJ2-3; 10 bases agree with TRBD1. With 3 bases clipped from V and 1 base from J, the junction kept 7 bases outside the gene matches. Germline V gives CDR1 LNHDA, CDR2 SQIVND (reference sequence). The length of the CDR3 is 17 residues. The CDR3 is CASSMQGGQGGTDTQYF. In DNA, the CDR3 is TGTGCCAGTAGTATGCAGGGCGGACAGGGGGGCACAGATACGCAGTATTTT.

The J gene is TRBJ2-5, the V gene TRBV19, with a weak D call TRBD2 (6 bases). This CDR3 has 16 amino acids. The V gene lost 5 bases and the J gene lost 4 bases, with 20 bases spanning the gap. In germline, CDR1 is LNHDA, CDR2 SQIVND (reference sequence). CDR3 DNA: TGTGCCAGTAGTTTAGCCCGGGGGTCCCCCGGAGAGACCCAGTACTTC. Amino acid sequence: CASSLARGSPGETQYF.

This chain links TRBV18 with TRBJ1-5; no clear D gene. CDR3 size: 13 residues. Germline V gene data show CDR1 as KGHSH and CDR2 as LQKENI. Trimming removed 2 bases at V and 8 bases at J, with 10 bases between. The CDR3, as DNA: TGTGCCAGCTCACCATCTCCTCTTGAGCCCCAGCATTTT. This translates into CASSPSPLEPQHF.